This T cell receptor beta chain derives from a study of response to subunit inactivated influenza vaccine. General study findings and limits: Only a handful of new T cells, the authors suggested, are recruited with each seasonal influenza vaccination.

Of note for this clonotype: Its specificity is not known.

TCRdb ran MiXCR on the RT-PCR reads and lists one entry per CDR3 protein. The table records around 580,000 distinct CDR3 sequences, roughly 15% of them present only once. Material: PBMCs from blood, obtained 11 to 12 days after vaccination. This receptor was taken from a man aged 50 or older who received an inactivated influenza vaccine.

CDR3 in amino acids: CASSPFQRQTNSPLHF. In nucleotides, the CDR3 is TGTGCCAGCTCACCCTTTCAACGACAGACAAATTCACCCCTCCACTTT. V gene TRBV18 combines with J gene TRBJ1-6, with D perhaps matching TRBD1 (5 bases). The CDR3 has 16 residues. The V gene lost 3 bases and the J gene lost 7 bases, with 16 bases spanning the gap. CDR1 and CDR2 from the germline V gene are KGHSH and LQKENI.